This T cell receptor (beta chain) was sequenced during a study of OX40 agonist ivuxolimab in advanced cancers. The wider study: Patients were around 83% male with ages roughly 20 to 90, mean 60. Partial responses were recorded for three patients, including one with hepatocellular carcinoma and two with cutaneous melanoma.

TCRdb's copy holds only in-frame clones and misses some; the assay was immunoSEQ multiplex PCR. The table lists 48,000 or so clones, about 81% of them singletons. V lost 4 bases, J lost 7 bases, and 11 bases lay in between. This CDR3 has 11 amino acids. Germline V gene data show CDR1 as SQVTM and CDR2 as ANQGSEA. This specimen was CD4+ or CD8+ T cells sorted from blood, taken in a trial of the OX40 agonist ivuxolimab. The chain combines TRBV29-1 with TRBJ2-7; D uncertain. The receptor's source is an adult with an advanced solid tumor such as melanoma, head and neck, liver or kidney cancer. This CDR3 reads CSVVQAWEQYF. For the CDR3, the DNA is TGCAGCGTTGTGCAGGCCTGGGAGCAGTACTTC.